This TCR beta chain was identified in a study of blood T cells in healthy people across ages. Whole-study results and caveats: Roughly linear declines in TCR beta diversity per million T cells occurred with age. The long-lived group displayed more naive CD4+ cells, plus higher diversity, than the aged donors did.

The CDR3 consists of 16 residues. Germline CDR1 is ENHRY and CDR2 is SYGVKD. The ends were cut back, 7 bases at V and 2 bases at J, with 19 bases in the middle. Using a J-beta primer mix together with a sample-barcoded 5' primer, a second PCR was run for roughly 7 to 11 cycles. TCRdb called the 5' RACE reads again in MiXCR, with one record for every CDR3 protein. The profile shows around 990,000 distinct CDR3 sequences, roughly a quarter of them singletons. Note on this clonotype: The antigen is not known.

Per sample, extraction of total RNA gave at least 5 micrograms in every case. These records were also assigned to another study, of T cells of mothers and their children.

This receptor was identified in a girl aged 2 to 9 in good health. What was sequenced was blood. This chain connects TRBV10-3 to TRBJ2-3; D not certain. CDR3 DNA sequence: TGTGCCATCACCGAAGTTGGACGGTTCCTCACAGATACGCAGTATTTT. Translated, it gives CAITEVGRFLTDTQYF.